Described below is a single T cell receptor beta chain sequence and its context. The antigen is unknown. The data stem from a study of OX40 agonist ivuxolimab in advanced cancers. General study results and limits: There were, on average, more expanded clones in CD8+ T cells than in CD4+. The authors did not determine the antigen specificity of the expanded peripheral T cells.

The CDR3 is 16 residues long. Germline CDR1 is LNHDA and CDR2 is SQIVND (reference sequence). Trimming removed 3 bases at V and 3 bases at J, with 18 bases between. Clones were read by immunoSEQ multiplex PCR, and TCRdb kept only the in-frame ones, dropping some. The table includes approximately 20,000 clones, 80% to 90% detected once. The clonotype was recovered from an adult with an advanced solid tumor such as melanoma, head and neck, liver or kidney cancer. The material was CD4+ or CD8+ T cells sorted from blood, obtained in a trial of the OX40 agonist ivuxolimab. The chain carries TRBV19 and TRBJ2-7; either TRBD1 or TRBD2 may fit D (5 bases each). CDR3 sequence: CASSIEPPGRNYEQYF. As DNA, the CDR3 is TGTGCCAGTAGTATCGAACCCCCGGGACGCAACTACGAGCAGTACTTC. Using reference TRBV19 and TRBJ2-7 for the parts outside the CDR3, the full variable domain is DGGITQSPKYLFRKEGQNVTLSCEQNLNHDAMYWYRQDPGQGLRLIYYSQIVNDFQKGDIAEGYSVSREKKESFPLTVTSAQKNPTAFYLCASSIEPPGRNYEQYFGPGTRLTVT.